Detailed here is one T cell receptor beta chain. Its target is not known. The data derive from a study of T cells after yellow fever vaccination. Whole-study context: For low cell numbers, libraries were made with SMART-Seq v4 Ultra Low Input. General study findings and limits: Detected again after the booster were most primary-vaccination clones, at approximately 96% CD4 and 80% to 90% CD8. Clonotype sharing between CD4 and CD8 compartments was small.

Each CDR3 protein gets one entry after TCRdb re-called the 5' RACE reads with MiXCR. The sample consists of 95,000 to 150,000 distinct CDR3 sequences, around 7.4% of them appearing once. Germline V gene lookup returns CDR1 MNHEY and CDR2 SMNVEV (reference sequence). The CDR3 sequence is 14 residues long. V was cut by 9 bases and J by 6 bases, with 18 bases left in between. The origin of this receptor is a man aged 18 to 29 who received the YFV17D yellow fever vaccine. The chain carries TRBV27 and TRBJ1-5; D gene unclear. Specimen: CD4+ T cells sorted from PBMCs, collected 9 to 11 days after the first yellow fever vaccination. The CDR3 here is CASRPFVAAQPQHF. CDR3 DNA: TGTGCCAGTAGACCTTTCGTGGCAGCTCAGCCCCAGCATTTT.